The 29 T cell receptor beta chains in this list originate from one sample, sequenced in a study of PD-L1 blockade in urothelial cancer. The method was immunoSEQ multiplex PCR; TCRdb's version includes in-frame clones alone and lacks a portion of them. Of about 38,000 clones listed, about 85% are singletons. Time point defined: pretreatment peripheral blood. Sequencing used PBMCs, obtained around atezolizumab (anti-PD-L1) treatment. The receptors originated from an elderly man with urothelial cancer.

The chain combines TRBV27 with TRBJ1-2; 10 nucleotides align to TRBD1. V was clipped by 4 bases and J by 5 bases; unmatched bases: 4. Germline assignment: CDR1 MNHEY and CDR2 SMNVEV (reference sequence). CDR3 length equals 14 residues. CDR3 sequence (DNA): TGTGCCAGCAGTTCCCGGACAGGGGGATATGGCTACACCTTC. As protein: CASSSRTGGYGYTF.

The CDR3 sequence: CASNRQGPNTEAFF. For the CDR3, the DNA is TGTGCCAGCAACCGACAGGGTCCGAACACTGAAGCTTTCTTT. J is TRBJ1-1 and V is TRBV27, with 7 bases identical to TRBD1. Germline V CDR1 and CDR2: MNHEY, SMNVEV (reference sequence). Trimming removed 7 bases from V and 1 base from J; junction bases left unmatched: 6. This CDR3 is 14 amino acids long.

The chain has TRBV7-9 and TRBJ2-3; TRBD1 matches at 7 bases. In germline, CDR1 is SEHNR, CDR2 FQNEAQ (reference sequence). The CDR3 covers 16 residues. The trim removed 1 base at V and 6 bases at J, leaving 10 bases unmatched. The CDR3 reads CASSLDGRGYKDTQYF. The CDR3 DNA reads TGTGCCAGCAGCTTAGACGGCAGGGGGTACAAGGATACGCAGTATTTT.

A few counts support this clone. The chain recombines TRBV7-2 with TRBJ2-5; 8 bases match TRBD1. The CDR3 is 13 amino acids. V shed 5 bases, J shed 7 bases, and the junction held 6 bases outside the gene matches. CDR1 is SGHTA and CDR2 is FQGNSA in the germline V gene. This CDR3 is CASSPGGQGTQYF. CDR3 sequence (DNA): TGTGCCAGCAGCCCCGGCGGACAGGGGACCCAGTACTTC.

This sequence joins TRBV5-1 and TRBJ2-7; 8 positions agree with TRBD2. This CDR3 spans 16 amino acids. J was trimmed by 1 base and V by 2 bases; bases with no gene match: 8. CDR1 and CDR2 from the germline V gene are SGHRS and YFSETQ. CDR3 sequence: CASSFSGRAGSYEQYF. The CDR3 coding sequence is TGCGCCAGCAGCTTTTCCGGGAGGGCCGGTTCCTACGAGCAGTACTTC.

The chain couples TRBV7-9 to TRBJ1-4; TRBD1 might be the D (6 bases). The CDR3 has 14 residues. Germline V CDR1 and CDR2: SEHNR, FQNEAQ (reference sequence). Deletions cut 5 bases from V and 4 bases from J, with 11 bases between. CDR3 sequence: CASSPGQSNEKLFF. The DNA of the CDR3 is TGTGCCAGCAGCCCTGGACAGAGTAATGAAAAACTGTTTTTT.

CDR3 in DNA: TGTGCCAGCAGCTTAGAACCAACGGGATCTGGAAACACCATATATTTT. Translated: CASSLEPTGSGNTIYF. The V gene is TRBV7-6, the J gene TRBJ1-3; D gene uncertain. The germline V and J ends were trimmed by 1 base and 1 base, with 11 bases remaining between them. This CDR3 has 16 amino acids. Germline CDR1 and CDR2: SGHVS and FNYEAQ.

The rearrangement joins TRBV9 to TRBJ2-1; possibly TRBD2 for D (5 bases). Germline values: CDR1 SGDLS, CDR2 YYNGEE. V was trimmed by 0 bases and J by 9 bases, leaving 10 bases between them. The CDR3 has 13 amino acids. CDR3 bases: TGTGCCAGCAGCGTAGCGGCAAGCGGTGAGCAGTTCTTC. The encoded protein is CASSVAASGEQFF.

This rearrangement joins TRBV28 to TRBJ2-4, with TRBD1 identical over 8 bases. The ends lost 3 bases at V and 6 bases at J; junction bases unmatched: 4. This CDR3 is built from 14 residues. Germline V CDR1 and CDR2: MDHEN, SYDVKM. Here the CDR3 reads CASSFDRGLNIQYF. CDR3 bases: TGTGCCAGCAGTTTTGACAGGGGCTTAAACATTCAGTACTTC.

The chain uses TRBV5-4 and TRBJ2-3, with 8 bases lining up with TRBD2. Germline-derived CDR1 and CDR2 are SGHNT and YYREEE (reference sequence). After removal of 3 bases from V and 0 bases from J, the junction contained 9 bases not matched to a gene. The CDR3 is 17 residues long. CDR3: CASSSGGSGSSTDTQYF. The CDR3 DNA reads TGTGCCAGCAGCTCTGGGGGGAGCGGGAGTAGCACAGATACGCAGTATTTT. Looking up the rest from reference TRBV5-4 and TRBJ2-3 gives the full variable domain: ETGVTQSPTHLIKTRGQQVTLRCSSQSGHNTVSWYQQALGQGPQFIFQYYREEENGRGNFPPRFSGLQFPNYSSELNVNALELDDSALYLCASSSGGSGSSTDTQYFGPGTRLTVL.

The chain has TRBV10-2 and TRBJ2-7; D is perhaps TRBD1 (6 bases). Per germline, CDR1 WSHSY and CDR2 SAAADI. V dropped 7 bases and J dropped 0 bases, with 7 bases sitting between them. CDR3 size: 12 residues. CDR3 in DNA: TGCGCCAGCAAACAGGGCTCCTACGAGCAGTACTTC. It specifies CASKQGSYEQYF.

V gene TRBV5-1 combines with J gene TRBJ2-5; possibly TRBD2 for D (6 bases). The CDR3 has 14 amino acids. Trimming removed 4 bases from V and 11 bases from J, with 21 bases in between. Germline V gene sequence: CDR1 SGHRS, CDR2 YFSETQ. The CDR3, as DNA: TGCGCCAGCAGCAGAAGCGGGCCATCGGAAGAGCAGTACTTC. This codes for CASSRSGPSEEQYF.

V gene TRBV29-1 combines with J gene TRBJ2-3; D is uncertain. This CDR3 comprises 15 residues. Per the germline V gene, CDR1 is SQVTM and CDR2 is ANQGSEA. The ends were cut back, 3 bases at V and 4 bases at J, with 17 bases in the middle. CDR3 region: CSVEPPPTRPDTQYF. Here the CDR3 DNA reads TGCAGCGTTGAGCCCCCTCCTACGAGGCCAGATACGCAGTATTTT.

The CDR3 sequence is CASSSHGGHSYEQYF. CDR3 DNA sequence: TGTGCCAGCAGCTCCCACGGCGGGCACTCCTACGAGCAGTACTTC. The gene calls are TRBV28 and TRBJ2-7, with D maybe TRBD2 (5 bases). The germline V and J ends were trimmed by 6 bases and 0 bases, with 15 bases remaining between them. This CDR3 has 15 amino acids. Looked up from germline, CDR1 is MDHEN and CDR2 is SYDVKM.

This chain connects TRBV15 to TRBJ1-5; 8 nucleotides align to TRBD1. The CDR3 is 18 amino acids. Unmatched junction bases numbered 16, after V lost 3 bases and J lost 6 bases. From germline, CDR1 is LNHNV and CDR2 YYDKDF (reference sequence). CDR3 residues: CATSSGTGLNLRGQPQHF. The CDR3 bases are TGTGCCACCAGCAGCGGGACAGGTCTTAATCTGCGCGGTCAGCCCCAGCATTTT.

The V call is TRBV5-4, the J call TRBJ2-1, with 7 bases matching TRBD2. The ends lost 4 bases at V and 2 bases at J; junction bases unmatched: 9. CDR3 length: 16 amino acids. Germline-derived CDR1 and CDR2 are SGHNT and YYREEE (reference sequence). Here the CDR3 DNA reads TGTGCCAGCAGCCCCGCCGGGACTATCGCCTACAATGAGCAGTTCTTC. Amino acids: CASSPAGTIAYNEQFF.

This sequence joins TRBV19 and TRBJ1-1; no firm D call. V was clipped by 4 bases and J by 1 base, with 7 bases between them. This CDR3 has 13 amino acids. Germline-derived CDR1 and CDR2 are LNHDA and SQIVND (reference sequence). The CDR3 reads CASSRDGNTEAFF. The CDR3 DNA is TGTGCCAGTAGTAGAGACGGGAACACTGAAGCTTTCTTT.

The chain has TRBV9 and TRBJ2-7; 9 bases match TRBD2. Looked up from germline, CDR1 is SGDLS and CDR2 is YYNGEE. V gave up 7 bases and J gave up 0 bases; unmatched junction bases: 5. The CDR3 is 14 residues long. CDR3 in DNA: TGTGCCAGCGCCGTTAGCGGGAGCTCCTACGAGCAGTACTTC. Encoded protein: CASAVSGSSYEQYF. Full variable domain (missing parts from reference TRBV9 and TRBJ2-7): DSGVTQTPKHLITATGQRVTLRCSPRSGDLSVYWYQQSLDQGLQFLIQYYNGEERAKGNILERFSAQQFPDLHSELNLSSLELGDSALYFCASAVSGSSYEQYFGPGTRLTVT.

The V gene is TRBV5-1, the J gene TRBJ2-3, with 10 bases matching TRBD2. This CDR3 spans 16 amino acids. Germline V gives CDR1 SGHRS, CDR2 YFSETQ. The V and J ends lost 4 bases and 6 bases, in that order; junction bases with no gene match: 11. The CDR3 loop is CASSPRSGRATDTQYF. The CDR3 DNA reads as TGCGCCAGCAGCCCACGGAGCGGGAGGGCCACGGATACGCAGTATTTT.

V usage is TRBV19 and J usage is TRBJ1-1; the D is unclear. The germline CDR1 and CDR2 sequences are LNHDA and SQIVND (reference sequence). This CDR3 has 12 residues. V lost 7 bases and J 1 base, leaving 7 bases between the germline ends. The CDR3 DNA follows: TGTGCCAGTACTAACGCGAACACTGAAGCTTTCTTT. Translating it yields CASTNANTEAFF. Variable domain in full (rest from reference TRBV19 and TRBJ1-1): DGGITQSPKYLFRKEGQNVTLSCEQNLNHDAMYWYRQDPGQGLRLIYYSQIVNDFQKGDIAEGYSVSREKKESFPLTVTSAQKNPTAFYLCASTNANTEAFFGQGTRLTVV.

The chain joins TRBV19 to TRBJ2-7; 9 bases are shared with TRBD1. CDR1 and CDR2 from the germline V gene are LNHDA and SQIVND (reference sequence). This CDR3 spans 16 amino acids. After removal of 7 bases from V and 0 bases from J, the junction contained 10 bases not matched to a gene. The CDR3 region is CASTPGQGALSYEQYF. CDR3 DNA sequence: TGTGCCAGTACCCCGGGACAGGGAGCCCTCTCCTACGAGCAGTACTTC.

The rearrangement joins TRBV5-1 to TRBJ2-2, with TRBD2 matching 12 bases. This CDR3 comprises 16 residues. V lost 4 bases to trimming and J lost 2 bases; unmatched junction nucleotides: 3. Germline V lookup: CDR1 SGHRS, CDR2 YFSETQ. CDR3 DNA sequence: TGCGCCAGCAGCCCTAGCGGGAGGGCAAACACCGGGGAGCTGTTTTTT. Protein: CASSPSGRANTGELFF.

This clone was counted a single time. CDR3 sequence (DNA): TGTGCCAGCAGTCGACAGGGGGCGCGTGAAGCTTTCTTT. As protein: CASSRQGAREAFF. The chain recombines TRBV6-6 with TRBJ1-1; TRBD1 agrees at 10 bases. The V gene's germline CDR1 is MNHNY and CDR2 SVGAGI (reference sequence). The V segment lost 5 bases and the J segment 7 bases; nucleotides outside the gene matches: 4. This CDR3 has 13 amino acids.

V and J are TRBV19 and TRBJ2-7; D uncertain. There are 13 residues in the CDR3. Germline V lookup: CDR1 LNHDA, CDR2 SQIVND (reference sequence). V lost 3 bases and J 7 bases, leaving 13 bases between the germline ends. The CDR3: CASSIVGLREQYF. For the CDR3, the DNA is TGTGCCAGTAGTATTGTAGGTTTGAGGGAGCAGTACTTC.

The chain carries TRBV11-3 and TRBJ2-3; D is perhaps TRBD1 (5 bases). The CDR3 totals 16 residues. Germline loops: CDR1 SGHNT, CDR2 YENEEA. V gave up 1 base and J gave up 5 bases, with 16 bases separating them. This CDR3 is CASSLGVSGRGDTQYF. CDR3 in DNA: TGTGCCAGCAGCTTAGGGGTGTCAGGGCGTGGAGATACGCAGTATTTT.

The chain recombines TRBV7-6 with TRBJ1-1; D perhaps matches TRBD1 (5 bases). Trimming stripped 1 base from V and 1 base from J, with 10 bases between. The CDR3 spans 15 residues. The germline V gene encodes CDR1 SGHVS and CDR2 FNYEAQ. The CDR3 here is CASSLGGDPNTEAFF. CDR3 in DNA: TGTGCCAGCAGCTTAGGCGGGGACCCGAACACTGAAGCTTTCTTT.

The rearrangement joins TRBV28 to TRBJ1-5; no firm D call. V lost 1 base and J 7 bases, leaving 14 bases between the germline ends. The CDR3 runs 15 residues. CDR1 and CDR2 (germline): MDHEN, SYDVKM. In DNA form, the CDR3 reads TGTGCCAGCAGTTTATCTGGGGAAAGGAGGCAGCCCCAGCATTTT. The encoded protein is CASSLSGERRQPQHF.

The rearrangement uses TRBV5-1 and TRBJ1-1; the match to TRBD1 covers 8 bases. CDR1 and CDR2 from the germline V gene are SGHRS and YFSETQ. The length of the CDR3 is 14 residues. The V gene end was trimmed by 4 bases and the J gene end by 7 bases; junction bases not matched to a gene: 9. Here the CDR3 reads CASSPRTGLNEAFF. The CDR3, as DNA: TGCGCCAGCAGCCCACGGACAGGGCTGAATGAAGCTTTCTTT.

The rearrangement links TRBV5-4 to TRBJ2-7; D possibly corresponds to TRBD2 (5 bases). Germline-derived CDR1 and CDR2 are SGHNT and YYREEE (reference sequence). Trimming took off 3 bases at V and 4 bases at J, with 17 bases between the two ends. CDR3 length: 15 residues. The DNA of the CDR3 is TGTGCCAGCAGCTCGATGGGGAGTCTGAATTACGAGCAGTACTTC. It specifies CASSSMGSLNYEQYF.